These 6 T cell receptor beta chains came from one sample sequenced in a study of T-cell memory formation after mild COVID-19. MiXCR, run by TCRdb on the 5' RACE reads, gives a single entry per CDR3 protein. The sample lists hundreds of thousands of distinct CDR3 sequences; around 16% were seen once. Sample: PBMCs or a T cell subset sorted from them (not recorded which). The origin of the receptors is a man aged 18 to 30 who had mild COVID-19 (a few samples of this study predate the infection). Cell type and time point are not known.

In this sample, this clonotype turned up a few times. This chain uses TRBV9 with TRBJ1-4; D unclear. This CDR3 spans 14 amino acids. Looked up from germline, CDR1 is SGDLS and CDR2 is YYNGEE. Trimming removed 0 bases from V and 8 bases from J, with 11 bases in between. For the CDR3, the DNA is TGTGCCAGCAGCGTAGACGGGTCCTGGGAAAAACTGTTTTTT. Translation gives CASSVDGSWEKLFF.

The V gene is TRBV6-1, the J gene TRBJ2-7, with a weak D call TRBD2 (6 bases). V was pared by 6 bases and J by 1 base, with 16 bases between. Germline CDR1 is MNHNS and CDR2 is SASEGT. CDR3 length equals 15 residues. The CDR3 bases are TGTGCCAGCAGCCCAAGTTTCGGGGGATCCTACGAGCAGTACTTC. Its protein product is CASSPSFGGSYEQYF.

This clonotype was counted many times. The genes are TRBV4-2 and TRBJ2-3; TRBD2 is a possible D gene (6 bases). Germline assignment: CDR1 LGHNA and CDR2 YNFKEQ. Trimming left V 6 bases short and J 0 bases short, with 16 bases between. This CDR3 spans 16 amino acids. The CDR3 spells CASSQNAGSSTDTQYF. The CDR3 DNA reads as TGTGCCAGCAGTCAAAACGCCGGGAGTAGCACAGATACGCAGTATTTT.

J is TRBJ2-3 and V is TRBV9; TRBD2 might be the D (7 bases). The CDR3 length is 17 residues. The germline V gene encodes CDR1 SGDLS and CDR2 YYNGEE. Trimming removed 1 base at V and 2 bases at J, with 17 bases between. The CDR3 sequence: CASSVSHGGQNTDTQYF. CDR3 coding DNA: TGTGCCAGCAGCGTATCTCACGGGGGGCAGAACACAGATACGCAGTATTTT.

This clonotype was counted between two and nine times. The genes are TRBV5-1 and TRBJ1-2, with a possible D match to TRBD1 (6 bases). Trimming took off 4 bases at V and 3 bases at J, with 10 bases between the two ends. The germline gives CDR1 SGHRS, CDR2 YFSETQ. The CDR3 loop spans 13 amino acids. Here the CDR3 reads CASSQQGDYGYTF. CDR3 nucleotides: TGCGCCAGCAGCCAACAGGGAGACTATGGCTACACCTTC.

This clonotype was recorded many times. The chain links TRBV4-1 to TRBJ2-1; maybe TRBD2 (7 bases). Trimming left V 6 bases short and J 0 bases short, with 24 bases between. The CDR3 extends over 19 amino acids. Germline V gives CDR1 MGHRA, CDR2 YSYEKL. The CDR3 reads CASSQGRLRGGSSYNEQFF. In nucleotides, the CDR3 is TGCGCCAGCAGTCAGGGAAGGTTGAGGGGGGGCAGCTCCTACAATGAGCAGTTCTTC.